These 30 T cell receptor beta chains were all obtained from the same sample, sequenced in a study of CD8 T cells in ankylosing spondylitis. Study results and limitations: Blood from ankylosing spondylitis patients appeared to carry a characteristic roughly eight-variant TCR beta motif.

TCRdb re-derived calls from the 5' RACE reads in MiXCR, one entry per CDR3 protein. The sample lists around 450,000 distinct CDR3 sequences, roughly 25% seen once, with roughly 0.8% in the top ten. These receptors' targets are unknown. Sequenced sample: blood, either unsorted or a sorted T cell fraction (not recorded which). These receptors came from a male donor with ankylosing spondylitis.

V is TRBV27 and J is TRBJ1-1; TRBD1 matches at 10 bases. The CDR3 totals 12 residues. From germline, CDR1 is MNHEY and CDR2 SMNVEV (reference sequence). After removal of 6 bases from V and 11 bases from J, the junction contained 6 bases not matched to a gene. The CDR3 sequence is CASRTGQGIAFF. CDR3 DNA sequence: TGTGCCAGCAGAACGGGACAGGGGATCGCTTTCTTT.

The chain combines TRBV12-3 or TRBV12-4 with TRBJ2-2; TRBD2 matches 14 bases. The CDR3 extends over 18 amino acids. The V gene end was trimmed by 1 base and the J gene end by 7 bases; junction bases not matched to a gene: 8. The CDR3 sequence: CASSLGTGLAGGVGELFF. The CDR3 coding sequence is TGTGCCAGCAGTTTAGGGACCGGACTAGCGGGAGGTGTCGGGGAGCTGTTTTTT.

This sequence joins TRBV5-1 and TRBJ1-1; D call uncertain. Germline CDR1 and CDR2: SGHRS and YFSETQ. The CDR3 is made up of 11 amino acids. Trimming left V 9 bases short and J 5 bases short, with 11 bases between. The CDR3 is CATSRGTEAFF. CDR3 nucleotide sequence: TGCGCCACCTCCCGAGGGACTGAAGCTTTCTTT.

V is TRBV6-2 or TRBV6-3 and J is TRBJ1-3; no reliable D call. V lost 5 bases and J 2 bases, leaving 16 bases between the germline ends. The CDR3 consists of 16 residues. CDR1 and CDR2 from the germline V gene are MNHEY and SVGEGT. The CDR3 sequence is CASSRSRTAAGNTIYF. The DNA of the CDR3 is TGTGCCAGCAGTCGCTCGAGGACGGCCGCTGGAAACACCATATATTTT.

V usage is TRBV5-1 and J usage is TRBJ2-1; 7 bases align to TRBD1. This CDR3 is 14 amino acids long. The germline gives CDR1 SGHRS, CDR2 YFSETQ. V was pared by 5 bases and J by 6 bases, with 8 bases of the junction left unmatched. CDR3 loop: CASRKGQPGNEQFF. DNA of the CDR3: TGCGCCAGCAGGAAGGGACAGCCTGGCAATGAGCAGTTCTTC.

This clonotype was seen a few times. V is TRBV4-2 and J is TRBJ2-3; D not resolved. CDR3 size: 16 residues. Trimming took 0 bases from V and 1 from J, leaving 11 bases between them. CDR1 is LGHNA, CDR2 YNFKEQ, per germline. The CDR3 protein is CASSQESRVGTDTQYF. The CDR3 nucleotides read TGTGCCAGCAGCCAAGAGAGTAGAGTGGGCACAGATACGCAGTATTTT.

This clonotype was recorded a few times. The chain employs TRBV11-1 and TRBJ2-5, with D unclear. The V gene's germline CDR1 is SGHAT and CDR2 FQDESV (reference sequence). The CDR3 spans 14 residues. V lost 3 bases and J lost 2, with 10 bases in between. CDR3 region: CASSFGLEQETQYF. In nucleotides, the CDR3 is TGTGCCAGCAGCTTCGGTCTAGAACAAGAGACCCAGTACTTC.

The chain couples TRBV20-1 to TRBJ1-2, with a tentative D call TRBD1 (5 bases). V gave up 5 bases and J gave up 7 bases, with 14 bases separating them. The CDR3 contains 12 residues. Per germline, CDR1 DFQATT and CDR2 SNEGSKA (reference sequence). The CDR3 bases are TGCAGTGCTTCGACAGCTCTACTTGGCTACACCTTC. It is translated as CSASTALLGYTF.

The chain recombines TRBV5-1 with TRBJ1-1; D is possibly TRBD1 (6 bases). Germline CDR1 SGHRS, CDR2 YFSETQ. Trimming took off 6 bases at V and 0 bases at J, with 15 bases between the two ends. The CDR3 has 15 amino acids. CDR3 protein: CASNPGALMNTEAFF. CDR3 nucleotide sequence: TGCGCCAGCAATCCAGGGGCGTTGATGAACACTGAAGCTTTCTTT.

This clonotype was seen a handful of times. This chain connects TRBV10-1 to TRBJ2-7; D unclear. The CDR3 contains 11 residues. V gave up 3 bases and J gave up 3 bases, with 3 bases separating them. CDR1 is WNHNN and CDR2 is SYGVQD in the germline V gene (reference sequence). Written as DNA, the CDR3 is TGCGCCAGCAGTGACCACTACGAGCAGTACTTC. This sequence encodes CASSDHYEQYF.

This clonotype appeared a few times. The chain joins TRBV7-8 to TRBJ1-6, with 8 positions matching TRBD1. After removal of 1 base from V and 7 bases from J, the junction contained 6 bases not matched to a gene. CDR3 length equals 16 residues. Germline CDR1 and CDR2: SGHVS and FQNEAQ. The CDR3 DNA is TGTGCCAGCAGCTTAGACCGACAGGGGTTAAATTCACCCCTCCACTTT. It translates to CASSLDRQGLNSPLHF.

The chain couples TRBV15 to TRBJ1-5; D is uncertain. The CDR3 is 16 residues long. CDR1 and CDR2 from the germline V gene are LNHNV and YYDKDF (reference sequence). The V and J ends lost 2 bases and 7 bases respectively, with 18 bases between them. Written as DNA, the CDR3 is TGTGCCACCAGCAGACGTGACGGGTGGGTGGAACAGCCCCAGCATTTT. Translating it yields CATSRRDGWVEQPQHF.

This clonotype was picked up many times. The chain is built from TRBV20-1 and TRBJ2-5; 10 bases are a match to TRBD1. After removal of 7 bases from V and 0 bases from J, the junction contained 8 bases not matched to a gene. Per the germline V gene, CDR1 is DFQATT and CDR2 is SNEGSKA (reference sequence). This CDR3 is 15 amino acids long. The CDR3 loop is CSVPPGQGYQETQYF. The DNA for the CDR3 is TGCAGTGTTCCTCCGGGACAGGGGTACCAAGAGACCCAGTACTTC.

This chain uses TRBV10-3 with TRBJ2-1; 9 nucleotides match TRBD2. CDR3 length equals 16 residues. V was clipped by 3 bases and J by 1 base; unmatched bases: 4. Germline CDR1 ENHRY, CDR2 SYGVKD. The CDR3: CAISDQTSGSYNEQFF. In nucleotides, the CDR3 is TGTGCCATCAGTGACCAGACTAGCGGATCCTACAATGAGCAGTTCTTC.

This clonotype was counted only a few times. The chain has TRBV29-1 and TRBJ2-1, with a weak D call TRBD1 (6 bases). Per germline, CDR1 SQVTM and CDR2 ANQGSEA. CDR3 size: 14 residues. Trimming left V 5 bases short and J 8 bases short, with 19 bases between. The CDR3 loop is CSVRDIILRDEQFF. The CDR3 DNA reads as TGCAGCGTTAGGGACATTATTCTACGGGATGAGCAGTTCTTC.

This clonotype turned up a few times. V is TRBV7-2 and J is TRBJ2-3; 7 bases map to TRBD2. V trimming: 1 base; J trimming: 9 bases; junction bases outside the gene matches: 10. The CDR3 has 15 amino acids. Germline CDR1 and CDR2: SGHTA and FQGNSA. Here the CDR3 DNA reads TGTGCCAGCAGCTTAGGGGGAGGGCCCTCGGGGACGCAGTATTTT. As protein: CASSLGGGPSGTQYF.

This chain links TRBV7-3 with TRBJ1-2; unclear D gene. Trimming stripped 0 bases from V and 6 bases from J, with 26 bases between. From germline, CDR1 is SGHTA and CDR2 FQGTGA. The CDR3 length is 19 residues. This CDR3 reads CASSLTFLQRSPIVDGYTF. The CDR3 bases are TGTGCCAGCAGCTTAACGTTTTTGCAGAGAAGCCCAATCGTGGATGGCTACACCTTC.

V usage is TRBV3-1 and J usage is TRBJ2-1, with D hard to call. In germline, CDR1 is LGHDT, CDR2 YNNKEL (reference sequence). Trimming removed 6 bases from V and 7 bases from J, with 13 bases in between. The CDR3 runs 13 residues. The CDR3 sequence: CASSLRLENEQFF. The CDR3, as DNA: TGTGCCAGCAGTCTACGACTCGAAAATGAGCAGTTCTTC.

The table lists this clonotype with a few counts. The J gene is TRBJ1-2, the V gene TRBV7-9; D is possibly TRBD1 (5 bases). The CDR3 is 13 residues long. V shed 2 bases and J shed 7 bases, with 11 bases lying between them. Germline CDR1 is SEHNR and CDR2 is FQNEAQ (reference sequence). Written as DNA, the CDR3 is TGTGCCAGCAGCTTAAATGGGGGTGTTGGCTACACCTTC. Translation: CASSLNGGVGYTF.

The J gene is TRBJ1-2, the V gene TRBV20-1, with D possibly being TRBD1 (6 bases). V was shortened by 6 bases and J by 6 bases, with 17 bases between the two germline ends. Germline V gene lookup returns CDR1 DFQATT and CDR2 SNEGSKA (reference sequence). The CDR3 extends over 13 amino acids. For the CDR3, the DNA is TGCAGTGCCGAGAGGGGGGCGCGGGATGGCTACACCTTC. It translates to CSAERGARDGYTF.

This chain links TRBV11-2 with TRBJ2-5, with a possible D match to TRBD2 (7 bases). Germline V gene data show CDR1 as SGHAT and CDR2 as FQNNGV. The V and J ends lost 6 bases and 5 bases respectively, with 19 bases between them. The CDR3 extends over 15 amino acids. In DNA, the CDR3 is TGTGCCAGCAGTCTTGCGGGGGCCAGGTGGGAGACCCAGTACTTC. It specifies CASSLAGARWETQYF.

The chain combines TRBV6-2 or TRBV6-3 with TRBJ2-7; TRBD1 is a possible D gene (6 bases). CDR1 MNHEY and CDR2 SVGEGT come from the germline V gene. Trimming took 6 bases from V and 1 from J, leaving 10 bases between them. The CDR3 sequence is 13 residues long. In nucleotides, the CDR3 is TGTGCCAGCAGCCCACAGGGATCCTACGAGCAGTACTTC. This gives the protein CASSPQGSYEQYF.

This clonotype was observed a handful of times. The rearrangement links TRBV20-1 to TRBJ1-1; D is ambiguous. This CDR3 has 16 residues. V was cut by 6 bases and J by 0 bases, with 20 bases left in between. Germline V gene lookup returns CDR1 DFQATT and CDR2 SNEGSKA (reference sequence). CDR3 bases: TGCAGTGCAACTGCCTCGTGGACGGTCATGAACACTGAAGCTTTCTTT. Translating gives CSATASWTVMNTEAFF.

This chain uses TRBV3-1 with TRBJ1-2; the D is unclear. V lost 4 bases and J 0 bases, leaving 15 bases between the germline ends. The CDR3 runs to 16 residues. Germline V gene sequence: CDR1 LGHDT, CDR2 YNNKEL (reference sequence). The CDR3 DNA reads TGTGCCAGCAGCCCTAAAGGAGCGCTAGCTAACTATGGCTACACCTTC. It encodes CASSPKGALANYGYTF.

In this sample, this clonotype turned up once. CDR3 loop: CSAYPGTGATGELFF. The CDR3 nucleotides are TGCAGTGCTTACCCCGGGACAGGGGCAACGGGGGAGCTGTTTTTT. The chain links TRBV20-1 to TRBJ2-2; the match to TRBD1 covers 10 bases. Germline V gene data show CDR1 as DFQATT and CDR2 as SNEGSKA (reference sequence). This CDR3 has 15 residues. V was pared by 5 bases and J by 8 bases, with 11 bases of the junction left unmatched.

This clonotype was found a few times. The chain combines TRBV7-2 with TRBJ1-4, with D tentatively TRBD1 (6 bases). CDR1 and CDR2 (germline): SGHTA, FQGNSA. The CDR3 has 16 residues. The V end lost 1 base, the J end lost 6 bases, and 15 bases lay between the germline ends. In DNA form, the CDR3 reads TGTGCCAGCAGCTTAGTAGGGGGGATGGGCGATGAAAAACTGTTTTTT. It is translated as CASSLVGGMGDEKLFF.

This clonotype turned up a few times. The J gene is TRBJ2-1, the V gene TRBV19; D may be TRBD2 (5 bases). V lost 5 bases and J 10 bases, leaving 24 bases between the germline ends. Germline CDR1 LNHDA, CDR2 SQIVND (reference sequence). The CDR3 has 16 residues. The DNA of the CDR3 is TGTGCCAGTAGTCCCCGGGGAGCACCTGACTTGTGGGAGCAGTTCTTC. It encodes CASSPRGAPDLWEQFF. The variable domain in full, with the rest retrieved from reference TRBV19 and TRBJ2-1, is DGGITQSPKYLFRKEGQNVTLSCEQNLNHDAMYWYRQDPGQGLRLIYYSQIVNDFQKGDIAEGYSVSREKKESFPLTVTSAQKNPTAFYLCASSPRGAPDLWEQFFGPGTRLTVL.

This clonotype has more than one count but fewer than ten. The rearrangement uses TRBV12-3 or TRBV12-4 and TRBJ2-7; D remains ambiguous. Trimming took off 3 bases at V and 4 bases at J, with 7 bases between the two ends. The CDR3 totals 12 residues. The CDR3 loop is CASSFHNYEQYF. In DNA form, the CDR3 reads TGTGCCAGCAGTTTCCATAATTACGAGCAGTACTTC.

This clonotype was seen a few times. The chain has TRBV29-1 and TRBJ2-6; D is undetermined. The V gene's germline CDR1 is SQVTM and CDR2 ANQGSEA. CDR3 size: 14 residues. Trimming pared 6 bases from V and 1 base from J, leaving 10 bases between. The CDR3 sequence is CSVGVSSGANVLTF. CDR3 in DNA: TGCAGCGTGGGCGTCAGTTCTGGGGCCAACGTCCTGACTTTC.

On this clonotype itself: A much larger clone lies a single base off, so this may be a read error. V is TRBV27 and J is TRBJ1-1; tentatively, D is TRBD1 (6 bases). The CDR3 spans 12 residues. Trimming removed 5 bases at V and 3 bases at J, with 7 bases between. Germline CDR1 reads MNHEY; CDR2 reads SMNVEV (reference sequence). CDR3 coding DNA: TGTGCCAGCAGTCACAGGGACACTGAAGCTTTCTTT. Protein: CASSHRDTEAFF.